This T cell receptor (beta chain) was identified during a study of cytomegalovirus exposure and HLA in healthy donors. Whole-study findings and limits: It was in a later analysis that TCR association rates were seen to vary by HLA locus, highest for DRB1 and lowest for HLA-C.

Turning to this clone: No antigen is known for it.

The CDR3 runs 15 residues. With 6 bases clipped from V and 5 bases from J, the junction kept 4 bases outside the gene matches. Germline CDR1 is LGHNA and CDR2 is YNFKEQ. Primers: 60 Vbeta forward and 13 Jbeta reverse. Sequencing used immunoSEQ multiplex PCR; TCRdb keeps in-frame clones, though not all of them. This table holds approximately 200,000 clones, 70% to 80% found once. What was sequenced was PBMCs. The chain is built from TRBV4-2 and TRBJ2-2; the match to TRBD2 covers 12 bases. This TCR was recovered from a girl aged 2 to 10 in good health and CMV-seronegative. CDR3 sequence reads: CASRPSGGETGELFF. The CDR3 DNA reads TGTGCCAGCAGACCTAGCGGGGGGGAAACCGGGGAGCTGTTTTTT.